The 6 T cell receptor beta chains presented below share a single source sample, sequenced in a study of blood T cell repertoires in COVID-19. TCRdb's table, derived via immunoSEQ multiplex PCR, lists solely in-frame clones and lacks some. The sample consists of about 200,000 clones, roughly 94% of them appearing once. Sequences were obtained from peripheral blood. The receptors originated from a man aged 30 to 39 with COVID-19, enrolled during active disease.

V and J are TRBV6-5 and TRBJ1-4; 7 bases fit TRBD1. From germline, CDR1 is MNHEY and CDR2 SVGAGI. The CDR3 consists of 16 residues. V was clipped by 4 bases and J by 8 bases; unmatched bases: 13. CDR3 protein: CASSLRGTATGEKLFF. For the CDR3, the DNA is TGTGCCAGCAGTTTACGTGGGACAGCGACAGGGGAAAAACTGTTTTTT.

V is TRBV29-1 and J is TRBJ2-6; D unresolved. Deletions cut 7 bases from V and 3 bases from J, with 10 bases between. The CDR3 is 13 amino acids. Germline CDR1 SQVTM, CDR2 ANQGSEA. CDR3 bases: TGCAGCGGCCTAATCTTTGGGGCCAACGTCCTGACTTTC. Its translation is CSGLIFGANVLTF.

V is TRBV19 and J is TRBJ2-3; 14 nucleotides line up with TRBD2. The V segment lost 7 bases and the J segment 2 bases; nucleotides outside the gene matches: 8. The CDR3 consists of 17 residues. Germline CDR1 reads LNHDA; CDR2 reads SQIVND (reference sequence). The CDR3 is CASTRLAGGIHTDTQYF. For the CDR3, the DNA is TGTGCCAGTACCCGACTAGCGGGGGGGATCCACACAGATACGCAGTATTTT.

The V call is TRBV6-6, the J call TRBJ1-5; D is unresolved. This CDR3 is built from 15 residues. Trimming took 5 bases from V and 1 from J, leaving 12 bases between them. Germline CDR1 is MNHNY and CDR2 is SVGAGI (reference sequence). The CDR3 DNA reads TGTGCCAGCAGTCTCCGGGTCACGAGCAATCAGCCCCAGCATTTT. Its protein is CASSLRVTSNQPQHF.

CDR3 protein: CASSSVDRDRGSGTQYF. DNA for the CDR3: TGTGCCAGCAGCTCGGTCGATAGGGACAGGGGTAGTGGTACGCAGTATTTT. The chain links TRBV7-3 to TRBJ2-3; 10 bases are shared with TRBD1. Germline V gene data show CDR1 as SGHTA and CDR2 as FQGTGA. With V trimmed by 4 bases and J by 8 bases, 15 bases remained unmatched. The CDR3 is 17 residues long. The full variable domain, rest sourced from reference TRBV7-3 and TRBJ2-3, is GAGVSQTPSNKVTEKGKYVELRCDPISGHTALYWYRQSLGQGPEFLIYFQGTGAADDSGLPNDRFFAVRPEGSVSTLKIQRTERGDSAVYLCASSSVDRDRGSGTQYFGPGTRLTVL.

This clone appeared a single time. This chain uses TRBV5-1 with TRBJ1-1, with D possibly matching TRBD1 (5 bases). The germline gives CDR1 SGHRS, CDR2 YFSETQ. The CDR3 is 15 amino acids. Trimming took 0 bases from V and 3 from J, leaving 12 bases between them. The CDR3 sequence: CASSLDGAGYTEAFF. The CDR3, as DNA: TGCGCCAGCAGCTTGGATGGGGCCGGGTACACTGAAGCTTTCTTT.